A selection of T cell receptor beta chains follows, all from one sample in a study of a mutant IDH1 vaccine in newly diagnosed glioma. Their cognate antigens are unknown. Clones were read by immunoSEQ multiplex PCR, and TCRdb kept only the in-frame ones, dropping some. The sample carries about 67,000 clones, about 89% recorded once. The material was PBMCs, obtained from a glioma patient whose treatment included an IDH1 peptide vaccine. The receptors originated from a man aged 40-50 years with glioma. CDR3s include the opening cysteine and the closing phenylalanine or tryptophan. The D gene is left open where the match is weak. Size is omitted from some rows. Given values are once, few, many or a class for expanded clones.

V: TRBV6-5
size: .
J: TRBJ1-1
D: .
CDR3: CASGSNTEAFF
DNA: TGTGCCAGCGGGTCGAACACTGAAGCTTTCTTT

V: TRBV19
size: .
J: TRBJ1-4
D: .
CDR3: CASSIPRRNSEKLFF
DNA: TGTGCCAGTAGTATACCCCGACGAAATAGTGAAAAACTGTTTTTT

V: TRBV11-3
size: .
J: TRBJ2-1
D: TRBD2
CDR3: CASSSSGVNNEQFF
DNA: TGTGCCAGCAGCTCTAGCGGGGTGAACAATGAGCAGTTCTTC

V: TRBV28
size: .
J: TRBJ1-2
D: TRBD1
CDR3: CASSFPGQVPNYGYTF
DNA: TGTGCCAGCAGTTTCCCAGGACAGGTGCCTAACTATGGCTACACCTTC

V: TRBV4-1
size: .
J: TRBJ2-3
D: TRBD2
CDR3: CASSHGLAGVEGHTQYF
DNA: TGCGCCAGCAGCCATGGACTAGCGGGGGTCGAGGGGCATACGCAGTATTTT

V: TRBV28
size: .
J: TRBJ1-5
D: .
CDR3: CASSLLSQGWTAYQPQHF
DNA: TGTGCCAGCAGTTTATTGTCTCAGGGCTGGACGGCGTATCAGCCCCAGCATTTT

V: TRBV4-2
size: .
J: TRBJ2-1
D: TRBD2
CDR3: CASSQGTALAGEEQFF
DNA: TGTGCCAGCAGCCAAGGAACCGCGCTAGCGGGAGAAGAGCAGTTCTTC

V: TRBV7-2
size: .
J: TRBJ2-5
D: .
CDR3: CASSFPGLDLRGTQYF
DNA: TGTGCCAGCAGCTTCCCGGGACTCGATCTAAGGGGGACCCAGTACTTC

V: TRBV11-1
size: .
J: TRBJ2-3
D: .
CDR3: CASSLGGPSTDTQYF
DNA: TGTGCCAGCAGCTTAGGGGGGCCTAGCACAGATACGCAGTATTTT

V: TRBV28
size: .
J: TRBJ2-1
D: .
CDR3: CASSPVGPLRSEQFF
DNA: TGTGCCAGCAGTCCTGTGGGGCCCCTCCGGAGTGAGCAGTTCTTC

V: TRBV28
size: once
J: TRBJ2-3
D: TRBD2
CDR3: CASSLYSGSTDTQYF
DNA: TGTGCCAGCAGTTTATATAGCGGGAGCACAGATACGCAGTATTTT

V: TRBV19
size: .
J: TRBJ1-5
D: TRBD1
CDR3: CASSRDRGEGNQPQHF
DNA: TGTGCCAGTAGTCGGGACAGGGGGGAAGGCAATCAGCCCCAGCATTTT

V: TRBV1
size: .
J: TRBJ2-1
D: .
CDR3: CTSSQIVAGEQFF
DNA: TGCACCAGCAGCCAGATTGTCGCGGGTGAGCAGTTCTTC

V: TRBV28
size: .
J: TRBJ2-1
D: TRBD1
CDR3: CASRERQGAFNNEQFF
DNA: TGTGCCAGCAGGGAGCGACAGGGGGCGTTTAACAATGAGCAGTTCTTC

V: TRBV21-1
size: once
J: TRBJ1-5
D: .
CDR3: CASTGRQSLRNQPQHF
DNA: TGTGCCAGTACGGGCCGCCAGTCGTTACGCAATCAGCCCCAGCATTTT

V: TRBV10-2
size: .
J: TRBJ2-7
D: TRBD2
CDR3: CASRAGGLALSEQYF
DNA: TGCGCCAGCAGGGCAGGGGGACTAGCGTTAAGCGAGCAGTACTTC

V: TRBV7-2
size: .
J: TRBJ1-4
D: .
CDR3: CASSLGTVGELFF
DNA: TGTGCCAGCAGCTTAGGTACCGTCGGAGAACTGTTTTTT

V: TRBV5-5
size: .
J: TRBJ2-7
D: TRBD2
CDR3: CASSLGATEGGTYEQYF
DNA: TGTGCCAGCAGCTTGGGGGCGACAGAGGGAGGGACCTACGAGCAGTACTTC

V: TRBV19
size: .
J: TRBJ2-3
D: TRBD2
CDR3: CASNPWGTSEREDTQYF
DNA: TGTGCCAGTAACCCCTGGGGGACTAGCGAGAGGGAGGATACGCAGTATTTT

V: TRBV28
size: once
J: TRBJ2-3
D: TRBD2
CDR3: CASSLAGGQKAQYF
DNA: TGTGCCAGCAGTTTAGCGGGAGGGCAAAAGGCGCAGTATTTT

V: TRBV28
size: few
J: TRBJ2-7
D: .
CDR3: CASSLPPRAFMTYEQYF
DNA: TGTGCCAGCAGTTTACCCCCCCGGGCGTTCATGACCTACGAGCAGTACTTC

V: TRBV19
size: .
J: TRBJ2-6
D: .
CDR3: CASSSRFGRALSGANVLTF
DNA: TGTGCCAGTAGTAGTCGGTTCGGCAGGGCCCTCTCTGGGGCCAACGTCCTGACTTTC

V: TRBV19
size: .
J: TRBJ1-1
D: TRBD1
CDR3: CASSRQGALGGTEAFF
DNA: TGTGCCAGTAGTAGGCAGGGGGCTTTAGGGGGGACTGAAGCTTTCTTT

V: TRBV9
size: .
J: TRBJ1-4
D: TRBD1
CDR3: CASSIRQGEGEKLFF
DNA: TGTGCCAGCAGCATACGACAGGGGGAAGGAGAAAAACTGTTTTTT

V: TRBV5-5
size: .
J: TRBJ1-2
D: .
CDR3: CASSSIAGVADYGYTF
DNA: TGTGCCAGCAGCTCCATAGCCGGGGTTGCGGACTATGGCTACACCTTC

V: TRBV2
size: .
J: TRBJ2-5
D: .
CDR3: CASTPGLPQETQYF
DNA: TGTGCCAGCACCCCGGGCCTTCCACAAGAGACCCAGTACTTC

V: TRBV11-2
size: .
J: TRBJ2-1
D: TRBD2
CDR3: CASSLRWREAQYNEQFF
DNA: TGTGCCAGCAGCTTAAGGTGGCGGGAGGCCCAGTACAATGAGCAGTTCTTC